Listed below are T cell receptor beta chains from one sample, sequenced in a study of blood T cells in healthy people across ages. One entry per CDR3 protein, called by TCRdb with MiXCR from the 5' RACE reads. The table lists about 1.5 million distinct CDR3 sequences, 42% of them singletons, with less than 5% in the top ten. Sequenced material: blood. The receptor source for this set is a woman aged 18-29 years in good health. CDR3s include the opening cysteine and the closing phenylalanine or tryptophan. Each record gives: V gene, D gene, clone size, J gene, CDR3 protein, CDR3 DNA. The D gene is left open where the match is weak. The size entry is marked missing in some rows and otherwise reads once, few, many or a size class.

v_gene: TRBV7-2; d_gene: .; abundance: few; j_gene: TRBJ2-2; CDR3aa: CASSLEGGTGELFF; CDR3nt: TGTGCCAGCAGCTTAGAGGGCGGGACCGGGGAGCTGTTTTTT
v_gene: TRBV9; d_gene: .; abundance: .; j_gene: TRBJ2-7; CDR3aa: CASSVAARGEEQYF; CDR3nt: TGTGCCAGCAGCGTAGCGGCCAGGGGGGAAGAGCAGTACTTC
v_gene: TRBV18; d_gene: TRBD1; abundance: .; j_gene: TRBJ1-5; CDR3aa: CASSMDRGLDQPQHF; CDR3nt: TGTGCCAGCTCAATGGACAGGGGACTCGATCAGCCCCAGCATTTT
v_gene: TRBV20-1; d_gene: TRBD2; abundance: few; j_gene: TRBJ2-3; CDR3aa: CSATSPGLATDTQYF; CDR3nt: TGCAGTGCTACTAGCCCAGGACTAGCGACAGATACGCAGTATTTT
v_gene: TRBV6-5; d_gene: TRBD1; abundance: few; j_gene: TRBJ1-4; CDR3aa: CASRPDRATNEKLFF; CDR3nt: TGTGCCAGCAGACCCGACAGGGCAACTAATGAAAAACTGTTTTTT
v_gene: TRBV20-1; d_gene: TRBD2; abundance: few; j_gene: TRBJ2-3; CDR3aa: CSARDYSTDTQYF; CDR3nt: TGCAGTGCCCGGGACTACAGCACAGATACGCAGTATTTT
v_gene: TRBV29-1; d_gene: TRBD2; abundance: few; j_gene: TRBJ2-1; CDR3aa: CSVRLAGAAYNEQFF; CDR3nt: TGCAGCGTAAGACTAGCGGGTGCGGCCTACAATGAGCAGTTCTTC
v_gene: TRBV12-3/TRBV12-4; d_gene: .; abundance: .; j_gene: TRBJ2-5; CDR3aa: CASSFQLWQYF; CDR3nt: TGTGCCAGCAGTTTCCAGCTGTGGCAGTACTTC
v_gene: TRBV12-3/TRBV12-4; d_gene: TRBD2; abundance: .; j_gene: TRBJ2-3; CDR3aa: CASSPSSGGTTDTQYF; CDR3nt: TGTGCCAGCAGCCCCTCTAGCGGGGGGACCACAGATACGCAGTATTTT
v_gene: TRBV20-1; d_gene: .; abundance: .; j_gene: TRBJ2-7; CDR3aa: CSARDRASGAYEQYF; CDR3nt: TGCAGTGCTAGAGATCGGGCATCCGGAGCCTACGAGCAGTACTTC
v_gene: TRBV14; d_gene: .; abundance: few; j_gene: TRBJ1-1; CDR3aa: CASRKRGRTEAFF; CDR3nt: TGTGCCAGCAGGAAAAGGGGACGCACTGAAGCTTTCTTT
v_gene: TRBV4-3; d_gene: TRBD1; abundance: few; j_gene: TRBJ2-7; CDR3aa: CASSNNNRGYEQYF; CDR3nt: TGCGCCAGCAGCAACAACAACAGGGGGTACGAGCAGTACTTC
v_gene: TRBV10-3; d_gene: .; abundance: .; j_gene: TRBJ1-3; CDR3aa: CAISESLTPSGNTIYF; CDR3nt: TGTGCCATCAGTGAGTCCCTTACACCCTCTGGAAACACCATATATTTT
v_gene: TRBV6-5; d_gene: .; abundance: once; j_gene: TRBJ1-1; CDR3aa: CASSYRPGGQGTGEAFF; CDR3nt: TGTGCCAGCAGTTACCGTCCTGGGGGACAAGGTACCGGTGAAGCTTTCTTT
v_gene: TRBV6-5; d_gene: .; abundance: few; j_gene: TRBJ2-7; CDR3aa: CASSYARTESYEQYF; CDR3nt: TGTGCCAGCAGTTACGCAAGGACGGAATCCTACGAGCAGTACTTC
v_gene: TRBV6-6; d_gene: .; abundance: .; j_gene: TRBJ2-3; CDR3aa: CASSSDSLLEQYF; CDR3nt: TGTGCCAGCAGTTCAGACAGTCTTCTTGAGCAGTATTTT
v_gene: TRBV5-5; d_gene: TRBD1; abundance: few; j_gene: TRBJ2-7; CDR3aa: CASSLTGTGFHEQYF; CDR3nt: TGTGCCAGCAGCTTGACCGGGACAGGGTTCCACGAGCAGTACTTC
v_gene: TRBV5-1; d_gene: .; abundance: many; j_gene: TRBJ2-1; CDR3aa: CASSLGGGTYNEQFF; CDR3nt: TGCGCCAGCAGCTTGGGAGGGGGAACCTACAATGAGCAGTTCTTC
v_gene: TRBV27; d_gene: TRBD2; abundance: few; j_gene: TRBJ2-1; CDR3aa: CASRPGTSGDNEQFF; CDR3nt: TGTGCCAGCAGACCCGGGACTAGCGGGGACAATGAGCAGTTCTTC
v_gene: TRBV20-1; d_gene: .; abundance: .; j_gene: TRBJ2-7; CDR3aa: CSAIQGTIYEQYF; CDR3nt: TGCAGTGCTATACAGGGAACTATCTACGAGCAGTACTTC
v_gene: TRBV12-3/TRBV12-4; d_gene: .; abundance: .; j_gene: TRBJ1-2; CDR3aa: CASSWDIYGYTF; CDR3nt: TGTGCCAGCAGTTGGGACATCTATGGCTACACCTTC
v_gene: TRBV7-9; d_gene: .; abundance: .; j_gene: TRBJ1-1; CDR3aa: CASRDGNMNTEAFF; CDR3nt: TGTGCCAGCAGGGACGGCAACATGAACACCGAAGCTTTCTTT
v_gene: TRBV7-2; d_gene: .; abundance: .; j_gene: TRBJ2-2; CDR3aa: CAGRPTGNAGELFF; CDR3nt: TGTGCCGGCAGACCTACAGGGAACGCCGGGGAGCTGTTTTTT
v_gene: TRBV6-6; d_gene: TRBD1; abundance: .; j_gene: TRBJ1-4; CDR3aa: CASSSDRASNEKLFF; CDR3nt: TGTGCCAGCAGTTCGGACAGGGCCAGTAATGAAAAACTGTTTTTT
v_gene: TRBV7-9; d_gene: .; abundance: .; j_gene: TRBJ2-1; CDR3aa: CASTPRLYGETQFF; CDR3nt: TGTGCCAGCACCCCACGGCTGTATGGAGAGACCCAGTTCTTC
v_gene: TRBV6-2/TRBV6-3; d_gene: .; abundance: many; j_gene: TRBJ2-7; CDR3aa: CASSSRNSYEQYF; CDR3nt: TGTGCCAGCAGTTCTCGGAACTCCTACGAGCAGTACTTC
v_gene: TRBV12-3/TRBV12-4; d_gene: TRBD1; abundance: few; j_gene: TRBJ2-7; CDR3aa: CASSPLDRGPSEQYF; CDR3nt: TGTGCCAGCAGTCCCCTAGACAGGGGGCCTTCCGAGCAGTACTTC
v_gene: TRBV11-2; d_gene: .; abundance: .; j_gene: TRBJ1-1; CDR3aa: CASSLDGGGVWTEAFF; CDR3nt: TGTGCCAGCAGCTTAGATGGGGGGGGGGTTTGGACTGAAGCTTTCTTT
v_gene: TRBV27; d_gene: TRBD1; abundance: .; j_gene: TRBJ1-5; CDR3aa: CASSPTGVDQPQHF; CDR3nt: TGTGCCAGCAGTCCGACAGGGGTCGATCAGCCCCAGCATTTT
v_gene: TRBV24-1; d_gene: .; abundance: .; j_gene: TRBJ2-2; CDR3aa: CATSVPPGGRSNTGELFF; CDR3nt: TGTGCCACCAGTGTCCCCCCCGGGGGCAGATCGAACACCGGGGAGCTGTTTTTT
v_gene: TRBV20-1; d_gene: .; abundance: many; j_gene: TRBJ1-4; CDR3aa: CSARERTFNEKLFF; CDR3nt: TGCAGTGCTAGAGAAAGGACCTTCAATGAAAAACTGTTTTTT
v_gene: TRBV12-3/TRBV12-4; d_gene: .; abundance: few; j_gene: TRBJ1-1; CDR3aa: CASSYLVVNTEAFF; CDR3nt: TGTGCCAGCAGTTACCTCGTAGTCAACACTGAAGCTTTCTTT
v_gene: TRBV18; d_gene: TRBD1; abundance: .; j_gene: TRBJ2-7; CDR3aa: CASSTDRGKYEQYF; CDR3nt: TGTGCCAGCTCCACGGACAGGGGGAAATACGAGCAGTACTTC
v_gene: TRBV27; d_gene: .; abundance: few; j_gene: TRBJ2-3; CDR3aa: CASSFITSTDTQYF; CDR3nt: TGTGCCAGCAGTTTTATCACTAGCACAGATACGCAGTATTTT
v_gene: TRBV4-1; d_gene: TRBD1; abundance: .; j_gene: TRBJ2-7; CDR3aa: CASSRVPGQIYEQYF; CDR3nt: TGCGCCAGCAGCCGTGTCCCGGGACAGATCTACGAGCAGTACTTC
v_gene: TRBV7-9; d_gene: .; abundance: .; j_gene: TRBJ2-7; CDR3aa: CASNTGHNEQYF; CDR3nt: TGTGCCAGCAATACTGGGCACAACGAGCAGTACTTC
v_gene: TRBV24-1; d_gene: .; abundance: few; j_gene: TRBJ2-2; CDR3aa: CATSDTTYTGELFF; CDR3nt: TGTGCCACCAGTGATACGACGTACACCGGGGAGCTGTTTTTT
v_gene: TRBV7-9; d_gene: .; abundance: few; j_gene: TRBJ2-1; CDR3aa: CASSSRPPAGIYGEQFF; CDR3nt: TGTGCCAGCAGCTCTAGGCCGCCAGCGGGTATATACGGTGAGCAGTTCTTC
v_gene: TRBV7-2; d_gene: TRBD1; abundance: .; j_gene: TRBJ1-5; CDR3aa: CASSKHRGPTGNQPQHF; CDR3nt: TGTGCCAGCAGCAAACACAGGGGTCCCACGGGCAATCAGCCCCAGCATTTT
v_gene: TRBV2; d_gene: .; abundance: .; j_gene: TRBJ2-5; CDR3aa: CASSVGAYQETQYF; CDR3nt: TGTGCCAGCAGTGTTGGAGCATACCAAGAGACCCAGTACTTC
v_gene: TRBV4-3; d_gene: TRBD2; abundance: many; j_gene: TRBJ2-7; CDR3aa: CASSQGLAGSYEQYF; CDR3nt: TGCGCCAGCAGCCAAGGACTAGCGGGCTCCTACGAGCAGTACTTC
v_gene: TRBV12-3/TRBV12-4; d_gene: TRBD2; abundance: once; j_gene: TRBJ2-1; CDR3aa: CASGLSGRAGDEQFF; CDR3nt: TGTGCCAGCGGTCTTAGCGGGAGGGCCGGAGATGAGCAGTTCTTC
v_gene: TRBV4-1; d_gene: TRBD1; abundance: .; j_gene: TRBJ2-7; CDR3aa: CASSLSDRGDLYEQYF; CDR3nt: TGCGCCAGCAGCCTTTCGGACAGGGGAGACCTCTACGAGCAGTACTTC
v_gene: TRBV12-5; d_gene: TRBD1; abundance: few; j_gene: TRBJ1-2; CDR3aa: CASGLLGNRGHGYTF; CDR3nt: TGTGCTAGTGGCCTATTAGGGAACAGGGGGCATGGCTACACCTTC
v_gene: TRBV29-1; d_gene: .; abundance: .; j_gene: TRBJ2-1; CDR3aa: CSVSSRYNEQFF; CDR3nt: TGCAGCGTTTCCTCAAGATACAATGAGCAGTTCTTC
v_gene: TRBV7-2; d_gene: .; abundance: once; j_gene: TRBJ1-6; CDR3aa: CASSQRGVGSPLHF; CDR3nt: TGTGCCAGCAGTCAGAGGGGGGTTGGTTCACCCCTCCACTTT
v_gene: TRBV5-6; d_gene: TRBD2; abundance: .; j_gene: TRBJ2-3; CDR3aa: CASTKLATQLDTQYF; CDR3nt: TGTGCCAGCACTAAACTAGCGACCCAATTGGATACGCAGTATTTT
v_gene: TRBV6-5; d_gene: .; abundance: few; j_gene: TRBJ2-7; CDR3aa: CASLNRASYEQYF; CDR3nt: TGTGCCAGCCTTAACAGGGCCTCCTACGAGCAGTACTTC
v_gene: TRBV20-1; d_gene: .; abundance: .; j_gene: TRBJ1-2; CDR3aa: CSARDSDRNYGYTF; CDR3nt: TGCAGTGCTAGAGACTCAGACCGGAACTATGGCTACACCTTC
v_gene: TRBV5-1; d_gene: .; abundance: .; j_gene: TRBJ2-5; CDR3aa: CASSLAWTAQETQYF; CDR3nt: TGCGCCAGCAGCTTGGCCTGGACAGCTCAAGAGACCCAGTACTTC
v_gene: TRBV7-8; d_gene: .; abundance: .; j_gene: TRBJ2-1; CDR3aa: CASSLTPSRAENEQFF; CDR3nt: TGTGCCAGCAGCTTAACCCCGAGCAGGGCTGAGAATGAGCAGTTCTTC
v_gene: TRBV29-1; d_gene: TRBD2; abundance: .; j_gene: TRBJ2-2; CDR3aa: CSVPGSGGRTGELFF; CDR3nt: TGCAGCGTGCCGGGGAGCGGGGGGCGTACCGGGGAGCTGTTTTTT
v_gene: TRBV6-1; d_gene: TRBD1; abundance: .; j_gene: TRBJ1-5; CDR3aa: CASSGPGTGSSIPPQHF; CDR3nt: TGTGCCAGCAGTGGCCCAGGGACAGGTTCTTCGATTCCGCCCCAGCATTTT
v_gene: TRBV9; d_gene: .; abundance: .; j_gene: TRBJ2-1; CDR3aa: CASSVGRTAYNEQFF; CDR3nt: TGTGCCAGCAGCGTAGGTCGAACCGCCTACAATGAGCAGTTCTTC
v_gene: TRBV9; d_gene: .; abundance: many; j_gene: TRBJ1-2; CDR3aa: CASSAQSYGYTF; CDR3nt: TGTGCCAGCAGCGCGCAGAGCTATGGCTACACCTTC
v_gene: TRBV29-1; d_gene: .; abundance: .; j_gene: TRBJ2-1; CDR3aa: CSAGDETQFF; CDR3nt: TGCAGCGCTGGGGACGAGACCCAGTTCTTC
v_gene: TRBV18; d_gene: TRBD1; abundance: .; j_gene: TRBJ1-1; CDR3aa: CASSPLDRDTEAFF; CDR3nt: TGTGCCAGCTCACCCCTGGACAGGGACACTGAAGCTTTCTTT